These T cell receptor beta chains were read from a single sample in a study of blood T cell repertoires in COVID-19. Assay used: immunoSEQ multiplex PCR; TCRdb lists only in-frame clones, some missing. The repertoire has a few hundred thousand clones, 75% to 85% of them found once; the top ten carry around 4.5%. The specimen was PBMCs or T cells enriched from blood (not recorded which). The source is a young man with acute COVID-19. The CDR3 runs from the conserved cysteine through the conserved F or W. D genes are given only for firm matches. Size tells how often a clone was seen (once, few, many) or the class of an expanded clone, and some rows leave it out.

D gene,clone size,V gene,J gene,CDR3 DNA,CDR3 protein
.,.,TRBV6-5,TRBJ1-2,TGTGCCAGCAGTTTCGAAAATAACATTCTAAGGGGTGGCTACACCTTC,CASSFENNILRGGYTF
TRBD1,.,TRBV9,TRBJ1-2,TGTGCCAGCAGGGGGACAGTTAAGGGATATGGCTACACCTTC,CASRGTVKGYGYTF
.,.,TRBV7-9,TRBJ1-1,TGTGCCAGCAGCTCAAGAGGGGGCACTGAAGCTTTCTTT,CASSSRGGTEAFF
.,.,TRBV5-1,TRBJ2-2,TGCGCCAGCAGCTCGCATGGGGCAGGGAACACCGGGGAGCTGTTTTTT,CASSSHGAGNTGELFF
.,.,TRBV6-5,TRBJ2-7,TGTGCCAGCAGTTACGACAGGTCCTACGAGCAGTACTTC,CASSYDRSYEQYF
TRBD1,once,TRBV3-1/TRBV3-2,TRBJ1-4,TGTGCCAGCAGCCAAGCGGACAGGGAGAATGAAAAACTGTTTTTT,CASSQADRENEKLFF
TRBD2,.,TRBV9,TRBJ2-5,TGTGCCAGCAGCGTAGGCGGGACTAGCGTCGAGACCCAGTACTTC,CASSVGGTSVETQYF
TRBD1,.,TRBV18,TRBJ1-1,TGTGCCAGCTCACAAATGACCAGGGGGGCGAACACTGAAGCTTTCTTT,CASSQMTRGANTEAFF
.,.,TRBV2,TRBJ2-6,TGTGCCAGCAGTACAGGGACCGGGGCCAACGTCCTGACTTTC,CASSTGTGANVLTF
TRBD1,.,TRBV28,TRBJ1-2,TGTGCCAGCAGATCGGGACAGGGTCACTATGGCTACACCTTC,CASRSGQGHYGYTF
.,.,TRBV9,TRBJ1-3,TGTGCCAGCAGCGTAGTGGCGGATGACTCTGGAAACACCATATATTTT,CASSVVADDSGNTIYF
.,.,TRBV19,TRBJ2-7,TGTGCCAGTAGTATAGACAGGCGCTCCTACGAGCAGTACTTC,CASSIDRRSYEQYF
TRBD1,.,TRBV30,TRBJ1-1,TGTGCCTGGAACCCGGGACAGGTGAACACTGAAGCTTTCTTT,CAWNPGQVNTEAFF
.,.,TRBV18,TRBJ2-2,TGTGCCAGCTCACCACCAAACACGGGGGAAACCGGGGAGCTGTTTTTT,CASSPPNTGETGELFF
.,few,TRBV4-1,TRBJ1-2,TGCGCCAGCAGCGACGTGTCGGGATATGGCTACACCTTC,CASSDVSGYGYTF
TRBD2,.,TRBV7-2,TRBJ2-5,TGTGCCAGCAGCTTAACTAGCGGGGGGGCCGGGACCCAGTACTTC,CASSLTSGGAGTQYF
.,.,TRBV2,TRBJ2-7,TGTGCCAGCAGTTCTAACTACGAGCAGTACTTC,CASSSNYEQYF
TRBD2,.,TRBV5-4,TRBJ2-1,TGTGCCAGCAGCGGGGCTTTGTTAGAGCGGGGGTTCTACAATGAGCAGTTCTTC,CASSGALLERGFYNEQFF
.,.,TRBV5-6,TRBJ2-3,TGTGCCAGCAGCCCCTCCGGGGGAGAGACAGATACGCAGTATTTT,CASSPSGGETDTQYF
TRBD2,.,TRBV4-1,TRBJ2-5,TGCGCCAGCAGCCTGGGACTACAGCAAGAGACCCAGTACTTC,CASSLGLQQETQYF
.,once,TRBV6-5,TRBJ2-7,TGTGCCACCACTAGCTCCTACGAGCAGTACTTC,CATTSSYEQYF
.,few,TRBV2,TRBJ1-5,TGTGCCAGCAATGGGGGGGAGGGGCCTAAGCCCCAGCATTTT,CASNGGEGPKPQHF
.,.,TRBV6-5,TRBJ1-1,TGTGCCAGCAGTTACTCGGGGCAGCGGAACACTGAAGCTTTCTTT,CASSYSGQRNTEAFF
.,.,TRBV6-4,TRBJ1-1,TGTGCCAGCAGTGACTCGAACCGAGGCACTGAAGCTTTCTTT,CASSDSNRGTEAFF
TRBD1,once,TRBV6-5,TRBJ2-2,TGTGCCAGCAGTTCCGGACAGGCTGGAAGGACCGGGGAGCTGTTTTTT,CASSSGQAGRTGELFF
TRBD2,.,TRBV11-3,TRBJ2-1,TGTGCCAGCAGCTTAGTATCGGGGGAGGGTGAGCAGTTCTTC,CASSLVSGEGEQFF
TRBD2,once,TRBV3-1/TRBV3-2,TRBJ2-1,TGTGCCAGCAGCCAAGGACTAGCGGGGTTCAGCTCCTACAATGAGCAGTTCTTC,CASSQGLAGFSSYNEQFF
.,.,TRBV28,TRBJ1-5,TGTGCCAGCAGTTTGGTGGGGGCTAAGCAGCCCCAGCATTTT,CASSLVGAKQPQHF
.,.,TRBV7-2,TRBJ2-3,TGTGCCAGCAGCTTGTTCGGGGGGCCCGGCACAGATACGCAGTATTTT,CASSLFGGPGTDTQYF
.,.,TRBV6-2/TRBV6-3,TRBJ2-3,TGTGCCAGCAGTTACAATGCGGGGGCTGAAGATACGCAGTATTTT,CASSYNAGAEDTQYF
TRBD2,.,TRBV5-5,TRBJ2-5,TGTGCCAGCAGCCGGGGGGGAATAGCTGAGACCCAGTACTTC,CASSRGGIAETQYF
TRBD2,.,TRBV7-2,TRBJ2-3,TGTGCCAGCAGCTTAGTCGGGGGGAATACAGATACGCAGTATTTT,CASSLVGGNTDTQYF
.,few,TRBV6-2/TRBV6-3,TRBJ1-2,TGTGCCAGCAGTCCCCAGTGGCAGATTTTGGAGAATGGCTACACCTTC,CASSPQWQILENGYTF
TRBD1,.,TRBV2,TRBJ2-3,TGTGCCAGCATTCGAGGACAGGTCACAGATACGCAGTATTTT,CASIRGQVTDTQYF
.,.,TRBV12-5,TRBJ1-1,TGTGCTAGTGGTTTGAACATGAACACTGAAGCTTTCTTT,CASGLNMNTEAFF
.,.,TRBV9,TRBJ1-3,TGTGCCAGCAGCGGTTCAGGGGCTGGAAACACCATATATTTT,CASSGSGAGNTIYF
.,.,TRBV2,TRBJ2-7,TGTGCCAGCAGTGAAAACAGTCTTAACGAGCAGTACTTC,CASSENSLNEQYF
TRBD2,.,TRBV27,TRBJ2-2,TGTGCCAGCAGTTTAGCAAGTGTACTAGCGGGGTACACCGGGGAGCTGTTTTTT,CASSLASVLAGYTGELFF
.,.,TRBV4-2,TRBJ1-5,TGTGCCAGCAGCCAAGACCCCAGGGTAAATCAGCCCCAGCATTTT,CASSQDPRVNQPQHF
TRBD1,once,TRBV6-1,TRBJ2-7,TGTGCCAGCAGTGAAGCGACAGGGGGGAGGTACGAGCAGTACTTC,CASSEATGGRYEQYF
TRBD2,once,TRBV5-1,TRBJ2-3,TGCGCCAGCAGCTTGGCCCTAGCGGGGGGCACAGATACGCAGTATTTT,CASSLALAGGTDTQYF
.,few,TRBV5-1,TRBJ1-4,TGCGCCAGCAGCGGAGGAACAGCAACTAATGAAAAACTGTTTTTT,CASSGGTATNEKLFF
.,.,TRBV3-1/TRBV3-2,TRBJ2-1,TGTGCCAGCAGCCTAATAGATGAGCAGTTCTTC,CASSLIDEQFF
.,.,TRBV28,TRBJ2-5,TGTGCCAGCAGAGCGGGCAGGGATTACCAAGAGACCCAGTACTTC,CASRAGRDYQETQYF
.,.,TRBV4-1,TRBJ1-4,TGCGCCAGCAGCCAAAACCCAAGGGAGGATGAAAAACTGTTTTTT,CASSQNPREDEKLFF
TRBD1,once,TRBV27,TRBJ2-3,TGTGCCAGCCCCTCGCCCCCACAGGGGGTGGGTACGCAGTATTTT,CASPSPPQGVGTQYF
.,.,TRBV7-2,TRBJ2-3,TGTGCCAGCAGCTTAGACAGGCCGCCAGGGGATACGCAGTATTTT,CASSLDRPPGDTQYF
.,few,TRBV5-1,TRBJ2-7,TGCGCCAGCAGCTCCCAACCCAGCTCCTACGAGCAGTACTTC,CASSSQPSSYEQYF
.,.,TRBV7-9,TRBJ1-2,TGTGCCAGCAGCTTCGGCGACGTAGTCAGGGCACGTGGCTACACCTTC,CASSFGDVVRARGYTF
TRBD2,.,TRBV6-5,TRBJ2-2,TGTGCCAGCAAACCAGCGGGGGCCTCTCAAGGGGAGCTGTTTTTT,CASKPAGASQGELFF
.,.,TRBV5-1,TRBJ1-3,TGCGCCAGCAGCTTGGGGGGCAACTCTGGAAACACCATATATTTT,CASSLGGNSGNTIYF
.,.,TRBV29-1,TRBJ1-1,TGCAGCGTTGACGGGAGGCCTAAAGTTGAAGCTTTCTTT,CSVDGRPKVEAFF
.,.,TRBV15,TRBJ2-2,TGTGCCACCAGTTGGGGGCGCACCGGGGAGCTGTTTTTT,CATSWGRTGELFF